This T cell receptor beta chain is drawn from a study of blood T cell repertoires in COVID-19 (dated by TCRdb to the early 2020s). General notes on the study: Samples covering the acute and convalescent phases of COVID-19 were provided by collaborators in the United States, Italy and Spain. The repertoires were released in a freely available public database meant as a resource for research on the immune response to SARS-CoV-2. Sample metadata almost always included a de-identified subject ID, COVID-19 status, age in years and sex. The prospective study material was composed of cDNA or gDNA derived from T cells, B-cell-depleted T cells, or PBMCs. Subjects who had been exposed to COVID-19, were actively infected with it, or had recovered from it provided the deeply sampled blood TCRbeta repertoires that made up the dataset. Samples were obtained from the ongoing ImmuneRACE study (first 160 participants) and from 1,254 subjects provided by 6 global collaborators. Where HLA class I and class II types were available, the types were taken from metadata supplied by the sample provider, not from assay-based typing. The research as a whole found: The quantity of clinical and demographic metadata differed by source and by participant and was supplied without curation.

Regarding this clone: Its recognized antigen is unknown. There are no base qualities to consult, and no much larger clone falls within one base.

One collaborating source in Seattle enrolled patients during active infection and followed them longitudinally through the course of disease. Whole blood was collected in K2EDTA tubes by collaborating institutions according to the institutions' own protocols. For TCRbeta analysis, collaborator samples were shipped as frozen whole blood, as isolated PBMCs, or as DNA extracted from either sample type. The immunoSEQ Assay, a bias-controlled multiplex PCR, was used to amplify TCRbeta CDR3 regions from genomic DNA. On the authors' methods: The number of nucleated cells in each sample was estimated by amplification of reference gene primers within the assay. To quantify the absolute abundance of each unique TCRbeta CDR3 rearrangement, sequence reads were collapsed and filtered. For each sample, productive Simpson clonality was calculated by taking the square root of Simpson's diversity index across productive rearrangements. The clones in this table, taken by TCRdb from immuneACCESS, are in-frame only. Not every clone is retained; where verified, under half of the shortfall comes from an unresolved V gene, and the cause of the rest is unknown. V, J and clone size are those of that table, while D and trimming were read from the DNA. Within this sample are about 170,000 clones, with 85% of them counted one time only. The biggest ten clones account for 6.5% to 9% of the sample.

Germline trimming: 1 base from V, 3 bases from J; junction bases outside gene matches: 6. The germline V gene (reference sequence) specifies LNHDA as CDR1 and SQIVND as CDR2. From the cysteine up to the phenylalanine, the CDR3 has a length of 16 residues. Solely the CDR3 DNA is kept, with 48 bases framed from the first base. The sequence derives from a woman of 80 years or more with COVID-19, enrolled during active disease. The sample comprised peripheral blood. This chain is built from TRBV19 and TRBJ2-7; 10 of the junction bases match TRBD1. CDR3 protein: CASSIVRRTGGYEQYF. The nucleotide sequence is given as TGTGCCAGTAGTATAGTTCGGCGGACAGGGGGCTACGAGCAGTACTTC. Beyond the CDR3, the reference TRBV19 and TRBJ2-7 genes provide the residues; the full variable domain reads: DGGITQSPKYLFRKEGQNVTLSCEQNLNHDAMYWYRQDPGQGLRLIYYSQIVNDFQKGDIAEGYSVSREKKESFPLTVTSAQKNPTAFYLCASSIVRRTGGYEQYFGPGTRLTVT.